The next 32 T cell receptor beta chains were all read from a single sample in a study of vaccination and CD4 T cells after COVID-19. One entry per CDR3 protein, called by TCRdb with MiXCR from the PCR reads. The sample yields over 20,000 distinct CDR3 sequences, roughly 64% seen once. Sequencing used CD4+ T cells from blood, obtained before SARS-CoV-2 vaccination. The receptors shown here come from a human donor who had recovered from COVID-19.

The V call is TRBV20-1, the J call TRBJ1-4; a possible D gene is TRBD1 (5 bases). CDR3 length equals 10 residues. Trimming shortened V by 6 bases and J by 8 bases, and 7 bases separated the two germline ends. The V gene's germline CDR1 is DFQATT and CDR2 SNEGSKA (reference sequence). The CDR3 DNA sequence: TGCAGTGCGGGGGGGGAAAAACTGTTTTTT. As protein: CSAGGEKLFF.

The chain employs TRBV20-1 and TRBJ1-5; D call uncertain. CDR3 length equals 12 residues. Germline CDR1 DFQATT, CDR2 SNEGSKA (reference sequence). V lost 6 bases, J lost 5 bases, and 11 bases lay in between. The CDR3 protein is CSASREHQPQHF. The CDR3 bases are TGCAGTGCGTCCCGGGAACATCAGCCCCAGCATTTT.

The chain is built from TRBV5-8 and TRBJ1-6; the D is unclear. Trimming removed 1 base from V and 7 bases from J, with 12 bases in between. Germline loops: CDR1 SGHTS, CDR2 YDEGEE. The CDR3 contains 15 residues. The CDR3, as DNA: TGTGCCAGCAGCTTGCAGCGGGGTCCAAATTCACCCCTCCACTTT. Its protein is CASSLQRGPNSPLHF. The full variable domain, with the rest looked up from reference TRBV5-8 and TRBJ1-6, is EAGVTQSPTHLIKTRGQQATLRCSPISGHTSVYWYQQALGLGLQFLLWYDEGEERNRGNFPPRFSGRQFPNYSSELNVNALELEDSALYLCASSLQRGPNSPLHFGNGTRLTVT.

V usage is TRBV6-2 or TRBV6-3 and J usage is TRBJ2-5, with TRBD2 matching over 11 bases. The CDR3 runs 15 residues. J lost 5 bases, V lost 6 bases, and 8 bases had no gene match. From germline, CDR1 is MNHEY and CDR2 SVGEGT. CDR3 DNA: TGTGCCAGCAGCCCCCTACTAGCGGGAGTTGAGACCCAGTACTTC. Its translation: CASSPLLAGVETQYF.

This clonotype was recorded a few times. This rearrangement joins TRBV6-2 or TRBV6-3 to TRBJ2-5; TRBD2 matches at 7 bases. V lost 6 bases, J lost 4 bases, and 8 bases stayed unmatched. The CDR3 has 14 residues. The germline V gene has CDR1 MNHEY and CDR2 SVGEGT. For the CDR3, the DNA is TGTGCCAGCAGCCTCAGGATAGCGGGAGAGACCCAGTACTTC. Amino acid sequence: CASSLRIAGETQYF.

The chain employs TRBV20-1 and TRBJ2-1, with 8 bases identical to TRBD2. V dropped 5 bases and J dropped 1; count of bases not matched to a gene: 7. The CDR3 has 15 residues. CDR1 and CDR2 (germline): DFQATT, SNEGSKA (reference sequence). The CDR3 nucleotides are TGCAGTGCTCCTCCGGGACTAGAGTCCTACAATGAGCAGTTCTTC. This sequence encodes CSAPPGLESYNEQFF.

This clonotype was detected only a few times. The chain uses TRBV20-1 and TRBJ2-3, with TRBD2 matching over 9 bases. V gave up 5 bases and J gave up 0 bases; unmatched junction bases: 15. This CDR3 region has 18 residues. CDR1 DFQATT and CDR2 SNEGSKA come from the germline V gene (reference sequence). CDR3 residues: CSAFWFSGSLPSTDTQYF. CDR3 bases: TGCAGTGCTTTCTGGTTTAGCGGGAGTCTACCTAGCACAGATACGCAGTATTTT.

The V gene is TRBV7-6, the J gene TRBJ2-2, with 9 bases that match TRBD1. Germline trimming cut 1 base from V and 4 bases from J; bases unmatched to any gene: 4. The CDR3 extends over 16 amino acids. Per the germline V gene, CDR1 is SGHVS and CDR2 is FNYEAQ. CDR3 sequence: CASSLEGTGFTGELFF. For the CDR3, the DNA is TGTGCCAGCAGCTTAGAAGGGACAGGGTTCACCGGGGAGCTGTTTTTT.

The CDR3 coding sequence is TGTGCCAGTAGTAGGACAGGGCCCTATAGCAATCAGCCCCAGCATTTT. Its protein product is CASSRTGPYSNQPQHF. The J gene is TRBJ1-5, the V gene TRBV19, with 8 bases fitting TRBD1. Per germline, CDR1 LNHDA and CDR2 SQIVND (reference sequence). V gave up 4 bases and J gave up 0 bases; unmatched junction bases: 5. The CDR3 runs to 16 residues.

The V gene is TRBV27, the J gene TRBJ2-1; no clear D. Trimming left V 5 bases short and J 6 bases short, with 20 bases between. This CDR3 region has 16 residues. The germline V gene has CDR1 MNHEY and CDR2 SMNVEV (reference sequence). CDR3: CASSPVVVPIRNEQFF. DNA of the CDR3: TGTGCCAGCAGTCCCGTAGTAGTACCTATACGCAATGAGCAGTTCTTC.

V gene TRBV20-1 combines with J gene TRBJ2-1; 9 positions agree with TRBD2. The germline V gene has CDR1 DFQATT and CDR2 SNEGSKA (reference sequence). The V gene end was trimmed by 0 bases and the J gene end by 7 bases; junction bases not matched to a gene: 7. The CDR3 runs 15 residues. DNA of the CDR3: TGCAGTGCTAGAGATCCTAGCGGGAATGGGAATGAGCAGTTCTTC. Encoded protein: CSARDPSGNGNEQFF.

The V and J genes are TRBV5-8 and TRBJ2-7, with a tentative D call TRBD2 (5 bases). V lost 7 bases and J lost 7, with 18 bases in between. The CDR3 covers 13 residues. The germline CDR1 and CDR2 sequences are SGHTS and YDEGEE. The CDR3 reads CASRTGGWKEQYF. Here the CDR3 DNA reads TGTGCCAGCCGTACGGGCGGGTGGAAAGAGCAGTACTTC.

The genes are TRBV28 and TRBJ2-1; no reliable D call. The CDR3 runs to 14 residues. In germline, CDR1 is MDHEN, CDR2 SYDVKM. V lost 2 bases to trimming and J lost 3 bases, with 8 bases between them. CDR3 sequence: CASSLEEFYNEQFF. The DNA for the CDR3 is TGTGCCAGCAGTTTAGAAGAATTCTACAATGAGCAGTTCTTC.

This clonotype was observed a few times. The V call is TRBV6-1, the J call TRBJ1-5, with TRBD1 as a possible D gene (6 bases). V lost 3 bases and J 2 bases, leaving 17 bases between the germline ends. The germline CDR1 and CDR2 sequences are MNHNS and SASEGT. The CDR3 spans 17 residues. CDR3 sequence reads: CASSDRAGGYGNQPQHF. The CDR3 DNA reads TGTGCCAGCAGTGATAGAGCGGGGGGCTATGGCAATCAGCCCCAGCATTTT.

This clonotype turned up a few times. This chain uses TRBV15 with TRBJ1-5, with D unclear. The CDR3 loop spans 14 amino acids. Germline CDR1 is LNHNV and CDR2 is YYDKDF (reference sequence). Trimming removed 5 bases from V and 5 bases from J, with 13 bases in between. CDR3 coding DNA: TGTGCCACCAGCGGATTGTGGGCGGATCAGCCCCAGCATTTT. It is translated as CATSGLWADQPQHF.

The chain joins TRBV24-1 to TRBJ2-3, with no clear D. The CDR3 runs to 13 residues. Deletions cut 5 bases from V and 6 bases from J, with 11 bases between. Germline V lookup: CDR1 KGHDR, CDR2 SFDVKD. The CDR3 is CATSGAEVDTQYF. In nucleotides, the CDR3 is TGTGCCACCAGTGGTGCAGAGGTGGATACGCAGTATTTT.

The chain combines TRBV19 with TRBJ1-5; D ambiguous. Looked up from germline, CDR1 is LNHDA and CDR2 is SQIVND (reference sequence). The CDR3 is made up of 14 amino acids. Trimming removed 8 bases from V and 0 bases from J, with 11 bases in between. CDR3 DNA sequence: TGTGCCAGTGCGCGGGATTATAGCAATCAGCCCCAGCATTTT. It codes for CASARDYSNQPQHF.

The rearrangement links TRBV20-1 to TRBJ1-1; TRBD1 aligns across 10 bases. The CDR3 spans 12 residues. J gave up 4 bases and V 6 bases, and 2 bases lay outside the gene matches. Germline lookup yields CDR1 DFQATT and CDR2 SNEGSKA (reference sequence). CDR3 sequence reads: CSARTGGTEAFF. The CDR3, as DNA: TGCAGTGCAAGGACAGGGGGCACTGAAGCTTTCTTT.

The CDR3, as DNA: TGTGCCACCAGCAGAATTGCGGCCGCCAACAATGAGCAGTTCTTC. It translates to CATSRIAAANNEQFF. J is TRBJ2-1 and V is TRBV15, with no clear D. Looked up from germline, CDR1 is LNHNV and CDR2 is YYDKDF (reference sequence). V lost 2 bases and J 5 bases, leaving 13 bases between the germline ends. The CDR3 runs to 15 residues.

This sequence joins TRBV14 and TRBJ2-7; the D gene is possibly TRBD2 (5 bases). Germline CDR1 and CDR2: SGHDN and FVKESK. The germline V and J ends were trimmed by 2 bases and 1 base, with 9 bases remaining between them. The CDR3 sequence is 14 residues long. This CDR3 reads CASSQRTLSYEQYF. DNA of the CDR3: TGTGCCAGCAGCCAACGGACTCTATCCTACGAGCAGTACTTC.

V usage is TRBV7-3 and J usage is TRBJ2-2; 10 positions agree with TRBD2. CDR1 is SGHTA and CDR2 is FQGTGA in the germline V gene. CDR3 length equals 15 residues. The trim removed 5 bases at V and 4 bases at J, leaving 4 bases unmatched. In nucleotides, the CDR3 is TGTGCCAGCAGCCCACGGACTAGCGGCACCGGGGAGCTGTTTTTT. Translation gives CASSPRTSGTGELFF.

This chain uses TRBV10-3 with TRBJ2-1; D gene unclear. Germline V lookup: CDR1 ENHRY, CDR2 SYGVKD. V was shortened by 0 bases and J by 6 bases, with 15 bases between the two germline ends. The CDR3 spans 16 residues. The CDR3 loop is CAISESSSSRFNEQFF. The CDR3 DNA reads as TGTGCCATCAGTGAGTCCAGTAGTTCCCGATTCAATGAGCAGTTCTTC.

The rearrangement joins TRBV20-1 to TRBJ2-3, with D perhaps TRBD1 or TRBD2 (5 bases each). V was pared by 3 bases and J by 5 bases, with 15 bases between. The V gene's germline CDR1 is DFQATT and CDR2 SNEGSKA (reference sequence). This CDR3 has 14 residues. The CDR3: CSASEAGTGDTQYF. CDR3 DNA sequence: TGCAGTGCTAGCGAGGCGGGTACAGGAGATACGCAGTATTTT.

The J gene is TRBJ1-4, the V gene TRBV20-1, with no clear D. This CDR3 is built from 12 residues. CDR1 is DFQATT and CDR2 is SNEGSKA in the germline V gene (reference sequence). Trimming stripped 6 bases from V and 7 bases from J, with 12 bases between. The CDR3 region has the DNA TGCAGTGCCCCCGGTTTGGGTGAAAAACTGTTTTTT. It is translated as CSAPGLGEKLFF.

This clonotype was recorded only once. The V and J genes are TRBV20-1 and TRBJ2-1; 10 bases map to TRBD2. CDR1 and CDR2 (germline): DFQATT, SNEGSKA (reference sequence). The CDR3 has 19 residues. The ends lost 1 base at V and 1 base at J; junction bases unmatched: 13. The CDR3 DNA sequence: TGCAGTGCTAGAGCCCACCCCTCTAGCGGGAGCATATCCTACAATGAGCAGTTCTTC. Its protein is CSARAHPSSGSISYNEQFF.

This clonotype showed up just a few times. The chain combines TRBV20-1 with TRBJ2-2; TRBD1 agrees at 9 bases. Germline V gene sequence: CDR1 DFQATT, CDR2 SNEGSKA (reference sequence). The CDR3 is 15 amino acids. V lost 0 bases and J lost 4; bases outside the gene matches: 3. This CDR3 is CSARELDRGTGELFF. The CDR3 bases are TGCAGTGCTAGAGAATTGGACAGGGGCACCGGGGAGCTGTTTTTT.

The chain combines TRBV28 with TRBJ2-2; 8 positions agree with TRBD2. Germline CDR1 is MDHEN and CDR2 is SYDVKM. CDR3 size: 15 residues. V lost 6 bases, J lost 5 bases, and 8 bases stayed unmatched. The CDR3 here is CASSVSGGRTGELFF. CDR3 bases: TGTGCCAGCAGCGTAAGCGGGGGCCGAACCGGGGAGCTGTTTTTT.

The CDR3 is CATRRGGAETQYF. The CDR3, as DNA: TGTGCCACCAGGAGAGGGGGTGCTGAGACCCAGTACTTC. The chain combines TRBV24-1 with TRBJ2-5; D may be TRBD1 (6 bases). CDR3 size: 13 residues. The germline gives CDR1 KGHDR, CDR2 SFDVKD. The V gene lost 7 bases and the J gene lost 5 bases, with 13 bases spanning the gap.

The chain is built from TRBV20-1 and TRBJ1-5; no clear D. The germline CDR1 and CDR2 sequences are DFQATT and SNEGSKA (reference sequence). With 0 bases removed from V and 11 bases from J, the gap between germline ends came to 17 bases. CDR3 length equals 14 residues. This CDR3 is CSARETKVLESQHF. CDR3 nucleotides: TGCAGTGCTAGAGAAACGAAGGTTTTGGAGTCCCAGCATTTT.

The chain combines TRBV21-1 with TRBJ2-5. TRBV21-1 is a listed pseudogene. The CDR3 covers 13 residues. The CDR3 DNA reads TGTGCCAGCAGCAAGTCCTACCGGGAGACCCAGTACTTC. Its translation is CASSKSYRETQYF.

The chain has TRBV4-3 and TRBJ2-4; 7 positions match TRBD1. The CDR3 length is 14 residues. V lost 0 bases to trimming and J lost 6 bases; unmatched junction nucleotides: 2. Looked up from germline, CDR1 is LGHNA and CDR2 is YSLEER. CDR3 nucleotide sequence: TGCGCCAGCAGCCAAGATCCAGGGGGAAACATTCAGTACTTC. It yields the protein CASSQDPGGNIQYF.

The chain recombines TRBV7-9 with TRBJ2-1; D possibly corresponds to TRBD2 (8 bases). The CDR3 totals 15 residues. V was clipped by 1 base and J by 9 bases, with 16 bases between them. CDR1 and CDR2 (germline): SEHNR, FQNEAQ (reference sequence). The CDR3 DNA reads as TGTGCCAGCAGCTTAGGGACGGGAGGGGGCGGTGAGCAGTTCTTC. It encodes CASSLGTGGGGEQFF.